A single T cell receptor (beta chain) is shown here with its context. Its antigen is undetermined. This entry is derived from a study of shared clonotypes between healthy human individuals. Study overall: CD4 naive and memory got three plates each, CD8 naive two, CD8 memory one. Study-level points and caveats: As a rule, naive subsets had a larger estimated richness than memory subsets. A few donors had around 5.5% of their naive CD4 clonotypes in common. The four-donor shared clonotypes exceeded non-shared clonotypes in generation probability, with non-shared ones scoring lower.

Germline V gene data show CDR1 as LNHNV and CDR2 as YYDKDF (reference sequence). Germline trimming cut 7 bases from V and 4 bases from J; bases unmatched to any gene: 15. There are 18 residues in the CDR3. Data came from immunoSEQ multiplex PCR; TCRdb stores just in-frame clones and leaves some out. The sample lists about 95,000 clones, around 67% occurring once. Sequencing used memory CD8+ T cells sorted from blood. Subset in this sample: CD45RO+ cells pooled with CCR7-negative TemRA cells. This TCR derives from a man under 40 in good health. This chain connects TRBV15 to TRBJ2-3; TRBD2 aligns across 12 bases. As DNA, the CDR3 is TGTGCCACCATGTCCGGTCTAGCGGGAGGGCCCGGGTCAGATACGCAGTATTTT. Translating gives CATMSGLAGGPGSDTQYF.